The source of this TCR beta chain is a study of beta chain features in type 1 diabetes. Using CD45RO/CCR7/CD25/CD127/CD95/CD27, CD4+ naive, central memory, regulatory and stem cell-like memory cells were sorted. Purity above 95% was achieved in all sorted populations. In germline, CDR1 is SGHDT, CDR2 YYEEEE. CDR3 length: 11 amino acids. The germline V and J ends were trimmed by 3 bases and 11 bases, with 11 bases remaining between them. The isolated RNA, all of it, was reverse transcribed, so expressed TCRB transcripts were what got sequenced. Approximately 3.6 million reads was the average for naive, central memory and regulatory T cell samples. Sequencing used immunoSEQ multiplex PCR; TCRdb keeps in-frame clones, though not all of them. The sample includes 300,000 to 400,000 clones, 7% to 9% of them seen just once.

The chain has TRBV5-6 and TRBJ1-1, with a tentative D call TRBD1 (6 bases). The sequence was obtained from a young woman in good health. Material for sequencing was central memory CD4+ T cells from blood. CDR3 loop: CASSSGTGAFF. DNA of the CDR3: TGTGCCAGCAGCTCCGGCACAGGGGCTTTCTTT.